A single TCR beta chain is shown here with its context. With no count recorded, this clonotype is classed as medium-sized (0.01 to 0.1%) from frequency. Its antigen target is currently unknown. Parkinson's disease patients were included as a neurodegenerative disease comparison group, since antigen-specific T cells had previously been reported in Parkinson's disease blood. Acute infectious disease was absent in all participants, and all participants were in good physical condition. Biomarkers including neurofilament, amyloid-beta and tau were used to confirm neurodegeneration in the patients. For droplet-based sequencing, live CSF cells were sorted using a live/dead marker. CSF was obtained by lumbar puncture, and immune cells were pelleted by centrifugation at 300g. CSF samples were inspected for red blood cells, and any blood-contaminated sample was excluded. CSF cells were cryopreserved in freezing medium, frozen at -80 degrees C overnight, and then transferred to liquid nitrogen for storage. Before analysis, CSF samples had been stored for less than seven months.

This sample was included in a study of CD8 T cells in cerebrospinal fluid in Alzheimer's disease (dated by TCRdb to the early 2020s). In terms of the full investigation: To assess CSF T cell clonal expansion, the study used two single-cell approaches: plate-based nested PCR sequencing and droplet-based sequencing. Whether clonally expanded T cells were present in cerebrospinal fluid from healthy elderly individuals and from patients with neurodegenerative disease was tested. In the droplet-based CSF analysis comparing patients with controls, about 9 healthy controls (approximately 11,000 cells) and about 9 patients with MCI or Alzheimer's disease (around 10,000 cells) were included. CSF gene-expression analysis, which included Parkinson's disease patients, covered 20 to 30 samples in total.

There are 16 amino acids in the CDR3, from cysteine to phenylalanine inclusive. Only the protein is available. According to the germline V gene, CDR1 reads ENHRY and CDR2 reads SYGVKD. Here is what the overall study found, with its caveats: It was cautioned by the authors that a causal link between EBV and Alzheimer's disease is not established by the detection of EBV-specific TCRs in CSF. When data were pooled, 4 of 6 Alzheimer's patients but only 1 of 10 healthy subjects had a highly expanded clone, defined as at least 3% of TCRs. Compared with controls, patients with MCI or Alzheimer's disease had a higher percentage of their CSF TCRs made up by the single largest clone. The overall clonality comparison included only samples with detectable clones (11 healthy, 5 MCI, 5 AD, 6 PD). The EBV-specific clones were neither the most highly expanded clones nor enriched among patients.

The library was obtained by 10x single-cell sequencing. 10X Genomics single-cell V(D)J and 5' gene-expression libraries were used to profile CSF cells. An Illumina NextSeq550 was used to sequence CSF single-cell TCR libraries. The original methods were these. After V(D)J reads were mapped to the vdj-GRCh38 alts ensemble 2.0.0 reference, the Cell Ranger vdj pipeline was used to analyse the reads. Clonotypes were defined as cell barcodes sharing the same set of productive CDR3 nucleotide sequences. Clonotype information was added to Seurat v3.0 gene-expression metadata to link clonality with transcriptional profiles. Any CSF cell with more than 1,800 genes, more than 7,500 UMIs or more than 10% mitochondrial reads was removed. CDR3-beta sequences were compared against VDJdb to identify TCRs with known antigen specificity. Clone sharing was examined by network analysis using the R package qgraph, in which only TCRs with complete alpha and beta chains were included. With the reads reprocessed by TCRdb, a single entry stands for each CDR3 protein sequence and no DNA is reported. The authors' filters were not applied to this entry. The sample table includes more than 450 distinct CDR3 sequences. The ten largest clones represent about 42% of the sample.

Sequencing was carried out using cerebrospinal fluid. The rearrangement joined TRBV10-3 to TRBJ1-2. The TCR sequence derives from a human donor with Parkinson's disease. The CDR3 protein: CAISESRGLGNYGYTF.